The clone carrying this T cell receptor (beta chain) was found a few times. What it binds is not known. These data are taken from a study of beta chain features in type 1 diabetes. Background on the study: Patient and healthy donor groups were alike in age, gender and cell yields.

Findings of the study overall: Type 1 diabetes patients had fewer VDJ junction insertions and more deletions. In all four CD4+ subsets, TCRB CDR3 length was significantly, moderately reduced in type 1 diabetes.

Isolated RNA was reverse transcribed in full, so expressed TCRB transcripts were sequenced. Clones were sequenced by immunoSEQ multiplex PCR, and TCRdb holds only the in-frame ones, with some missing. The data hold 120,000 to 150,000 clones, with 13% observed a single time. Sequenced material: central memory CD4+ T cells from blood. The receptor was derived from a man aged 18 to 35 with type 1 diabetes.

CDR3 region: CASSGPGKIGNTIYF. The DNA for the CDR3 is TGTGCCAGCAGTGGACCGGGGAAAATTGGAAACACCATATATTTT. The chain uses TRBV25-1 and TRBJ1-3; D is undetermined. V was trimmed by 4 bases and J by 3 bases, leaving 13 bases between them. The CDR3 loop spans 15 amino acids. From germline, CDR1 is MGHDK and CDR2 SYGVNS.